A single sample is the source of the 26 T cell receptor beta chains below, sequenced in a study of cytomegalovirus exposure and HLA in healthy donors. PCR employed 60 Vbeta and 13 Jbeta primers. Here immunoSEQ multiplex PCR was the method, and the copy in TCRdb shows in-frame clones only, minus some. The table has 90,000 to 100,000 clones, under 80% seen once; the top ten hold about 2%. Sequencing was performed on PBMCs. The receptor set was obtained from a man aged 40-55 years in good health and CMV-seronegative.

The rearrangement uses TRBV2 and TRBJ2-7, with 11 nucleotides matching TRBD1. After removal of 6 bases from V and 5 bases from J, the junction contained 6 bases not matched to a gene. Germline CDR1 reads SNHLY; CDR2 reads FYNNEI. The CDR3 sequence is 14 residues long. CDR3 DNA sequence: TGTGCCAGCAGAGGACAGGGGGCGGTGGACGAGCAGTACTTC. Protein product: CASRGQGAVDEQYF. The full variable domain, with the rest looked up from reference TRBV2 and TRBJ2-7, is EPEVTQTPSHQVTQMGQEVILRCVPISNHLYFYWYRQILGQKVEFLVSFYNNEISEKSEIFDDQFSVERPDGSNFTLKIRSTKLEDSAMYFCASRGQGAVDEQYFGPGTRLTVT.

The CDR3, as DNA: TGTGCCAGCAGTTTAATGGGGACTAGCGTCCACAATGAGCAGTTCTTC. It translates to CASSLMGTSVHNEQFF. The V call is TRBV27, the J call TRBJ2-1, with 10 bases that match TRBD2. The length of the CDR3 is 16 residues. The germline V gene has CDR1 MNHEY and CDR2 SMNVEV (reference sequence). Germline trimming cut 2 bases from V and 5 bases from J; bases unmatched to any gene: 6.

The chain recombines TRBV2 with TRBJ2-5; 12 nucleotides agree with TRBD2. Germline assignment: CDR1 SNHLY and CDR2 FYNNEI. Trimming cost V 5 bases and J 5 bases; bases outside gene matches: 3. The CDR3 totals 14 residues. CDR3 DNA sequence: TGTGCCAGCAGTTGGACTAGCGGGGCCGAGACCCAGTACTTC. Protein product: CASSWTSGAETQYF.

The V gene is TRBV7-3, the J gene TRBJ1-4; 8 bases line up with TRBD1. The CDR3 has 13 residues. Germline V gives CDR1 SGHTA, CDR2 FQGTGA. The trim removed 5 bases at V and 7 bases at J, leaving 3 bases unmatched. The CDR3 sequence is CASSRDRSEKLFF. CDR3 nucleotide sequence: TGTGCCAGCAGCCGGGACAGGAGTGAAAAACTGTTTTTT.

As regards this clone: An end of the junction differs from the germline gene, which may be a read error. DNA of the CDR3: TGTTCCAGCAGCTTAGCGCTCCTTAGTTCCTACAATGAGCAGTTCTTC. Its protein is CSSSLALLSSYNEQFF. The rearrangement uses TRBV7-9 and TRBJ2-1; a weak D match, TRBD2 (5 bases). The CDR3 spans 16 residues. Germline CDR1 is SEHNR and CDR2 is FQNEAQ (reference sequence).

The CDR3 region has the DNA TGTGCCAGCAGCTTGGGTCTCCTGGAAGCTTTCTTT. As protein: CASSLGLLEAFF. This chain joins TRBV5-8 and TRBJ1-1; no clear D gene. CDR1 and CDR2 (germline): SGHTS, YDEGEE. The CDR3 has 12 amino acids. The V end lost 0 bases, the J end lost 8 bases, and 8 bases lay between the germline ends.

This chain joins TRBV2 and TRBJ2-2, with TRBD2 as a possible D gene (6 bases). The germline gives CDR1 SNHLY, CDR2 FYNNEI. The CDR3 covers 15 residues. V dropped 7 bases and J dropped 2 bases, with 14 bases sitting between them. The CDR3 here is CASTSGPYNTGELFF. CDR3 DNA: TGTGCCAGCACGAGCGGGCCCTATAACACCGGGGAGCTGTTTTTT.

V and J are TRBV15 and TRBJ2-5, with TRBD2 matching over 9 bases. Trimming at V came to 0 bases and at J to 5 bases, leaving 13 bases not matched to a gene. Germline CDR1 is LNHNV and CDR2 is YYDKDF (reference sequence). The CDR3 contains 18 residues. The CDR3 loop is CATSRDLAGLTSWETQYF. Here the CDR3 DNA reads TGTGCCACCAGCAGAGATCTAGCGGGACTTACGAGCTGGGAGACCCAGTACTTC. Looking up the rest from reference TRBV15 and TRBJ2-5 gives the full variable domain: DAMVIQNPRYQVTQFGKPVTLSCSQTLNHNVMYWYQQKSSQAPKLLFHYYDKDFNNEADTPDNFQSRRPNTSFCFLDIRSPGLGDTAMYLCATSRDLAGLTSWETQYFGPGTRLLVL.

The chain is built from TRBV7-2 and TRBJ2-3; TRBD2 matches at 13 bases. Germline CDR1 and CDR2: SGHTA and FQGNSA. The length of the CDR3 is 18 residues. V gave up 3 bases and J gave up 1 base; unmatched junction bases: 7. CDR3 bases: TGTGCCAGCAGCTTCGGAGGACTAGCGGGGGCGGGCACAGATACGCAGTATTTT. Its protein product is CASSFGGLAGAGTDTQYF.

This chain connects TRBV11-2 to TRBJ1-1, with TRBD1 as a possible D gene (6 bases). The CDR3 is 15 residues long. In germline, CDR1 is SGHAT, CDR2 FQNNGV. V was trimmed by 4 bases and J by 0 bases, leaving 12 bases between them. The CDR3 sequence: CASSSWTDMNTEAFF. The CDR3 coding sequence is TGTGCCAGCAGCTCCTGGACAGACATGAACACTGAAGCTTTCTTT.

V usage is TRBV11-2 and J usage is TRBJ2-7; TRBD1 matches 9 bases. The CDR3 is made up of 15 amino acids. CDR1 is SGHAT and CDR2 is FQNNGV in the germline V gene. The J segment lost 3 bases and the V segment lost 3 bases, leaving 6 bases of the junction unmatched. The CDR3 DNA is TGTGCCAGCAGCTTTTCCGGGACAGGGTACTACGAGCAGTACTTC. It encodes CASSFSGTGYYEQYF.

V and J are TRBV6-5 and TRBJ1-5; no firm D call. V was trimmed by 10 bases and J by 0 bases, leaving 16 bases between them. The CDR3 consists of 15 residues. Germline CDR1 MNHEY, CDR2 SVGAGI. CDR3: CAITPSAASNQPQHF. The CDR3 DNA sequence: TGTGCCATCACACCGTCCGCCGCTAGCAATCAGCCCCAGCATTTT.

The chain employs TRBV7-3 and TRBJ1-2; 7 nucleotides agree with TRBD1. CDR1 is SGHTA and CDR2 is FQGTGA in the germline V gene. V gave up 5 bases and J gave up 4 bases; unmatched junction bases: 4. This CDR3 spans 13 amino acids. The CDR3 bases are TGTGCCAGCAGCCGACAGGGAGGCTATGGCTACACCTTC. This codes for CASSRQGGYGYTF. The variable domain in full, completed from reference TRBV7-3 and TRBJ1-2, reads GAGVSQTPSNKVTEKGKYVELRCDPISGHTALYWYRQSLGQGPEFLIYFQGTGAADDSGLPNDRFFAVRPEGSVSTLKIQRTERGDSAVYLCASSRQGGYGYTFGSGTRLTVV.

This clone was seen only once. The chain uses TRBV19 and TRBJ2-2, with a weak D call TRBD1 (5 bases). The germline V and J ends were trimmed by 5 bases and 5 bases, with 9 bases remaining between them. Looked up from germline, CDR1 is LNHDA and CDR2 is SQIVND (reference sequence). This CDR3 comprises 13 residues. The CDR3 loop reads CASSSRVTGELFF. The CDR3 DNA sequence: TGTGCCAGTAGTTCCAGGGTGACCGGGGAGCTGTTTTTT.

V usage is TRBV18 and J usage is TRBJ2-7; a possible D gene is TRBD2 (5 bases). CDR1 is KGHSH, CDR2 LQKENI, per germline. This CDR3 has 14 residues. V shed 2 bases and J shed 4 bases, with 12 bases lying between them. For the CDR3, the DNA is TGTGCCAGCTCACCAGAGGGCGCGAGGTACGAGCAGTACTTC. Protein sequence: CASSPEGARYEQYF.

The CDR3 coding sequence is TGTGCCAGCAGCGCTCCCCAGGGGGGTGGCTACACCTTC. Translating gives CASSAPQGGGYTF. This chain uses TRBV7-6 with TRBJ1-2; the match to TRBD1 covers 7 bases. Losses at the gene ends were 5 bases for V and 7 bases for J; bases not matched to a gene: 7. The germline V gene has CDR1 SGHVS and CDR2 FNYEAQ. The CDR3 is made up of 13 amino acids. Filled out from reference TRBV7-6 and TRBJ1-2, the complete variable domain reads GAGVSQSPRYKVTKRGQDVALRCDPISGHVSLYWYRQALGQGPEFLTYFNYEAQQDKSGLPNDRFSAERPEGSISTLTIQRTEQRDSAMYRCASSAPQGGGYTFGSGTRLTVV.

V and J are TRBV7-9 and TRBJ2-3; 9 nucleotides line up with TRBD1. V shed 5 bases and J 5 bases; nucleotides not matched to a gene: 17. CDR3 size: 18 residues. Germline values: CDR1 SEHNR, CDR2 FQNEAQ (reference sequence). CDR3 protein: CASSNIRGDRDSVDTQYF. CDR3 coding DNA: TGTGCCAGCAGCAACATAAGAGGGGACAGGGATAGCGTAGATACGCAGTATTTT.

The V and J genes are TRBV4-3 and TRBJ1-1, with D hard to call. The CDR3 length is 14 residues. Germline V CDR1 and CDR2: LGHNA, YSLEER. V was clipped by 3 bases and J by 7 bases, with 15 bases between them. The CDR3 region is CASSQNRGGDEAFF. The CDR3 nucleotides read TGCGCCAGCAGCCAGAATCGCGGCGGGGATGAAGCTTTCTTT.

V usage is TRBV6-5 and J usage is TRBJ1-1, with D uncertain. CDR1 and CDR2 from the germline V gene are MNHEY and SVGAGI. The CDR3 sequence is 16 residues long. V gave up 4 bases and J gave up 3 bases, with 18 bases separating them. CDR3 sequence (DNA): TGTGCCAGCAGTTTTAACGGCGGATGGGTTGACACTGAAGCTTTCTTT. This codes for CASSFNGGWVDTEAFF.

This CDR3 is CAWSPAGKNIQYF. DNA of the CDR3: TGTGCCTGGAGTCCCGCGGGGAAAAACATTCAGTACTTC. The chain has TRBV30 and TRBJ2-4, with D possibly TRBD2 on 6 matching bases. The CDR3 spans 13 residues. Germline loops: CDR1 GTSNPN, CDR2 SVGIG (reference sequence). V was trimmed by 2 bases and J by 4 bases, leaving 9 bases between them.

J is TRBJ1-1 and V is TRBV5-3, with unresolved D. TRBV5-3 carries the ORF label, with uncertain function. V lost 0 bases and J lost 1, with 7 bases in between. This CDR3 region has 14 residues. The CDR3 DNA reads as TGTGCCAGAAGCTTGGAACGGAGGAACACTGAAGCTTTCTTT. Residues: CARSLERRNTEAFF.

The table lists this clone with a few counts. The J gene is TRBJ2-1, the V gene TRBV6-1; D ambiguous. The V gene's germline CDR1 is MNHNS and CDR2 SASEGT. CDR3 length: 12 amino acids. V shed 6 bases and J shed 7 bases, with 10 bases lying between them. In DNA form, the CDR3 reads TGTGCCAGCAGCAGACCAGCGAATGAGCAGTTCTTC. Its translation: CASSRPANEQFF.

This clone was detected only a few times. CDR3 loop: CASSYSRGGSYGYTF. The CDR3 DNA is TGTGCCAGCAGTTACTCGAGAGGGGGTAGCTATGGCTACACCTTC. V and J are TRBV6-5 and TRBJ1-2, with a tentative D call TRBD1 (6 bases). Trimming cost V 0 bases and J 4 bases, with 12 bases left between them. Looked up from germline, CDR1 is MNHEY and CDR2 is SVGAGI. This CDR3 region has 15 residues.

The chain couples TRBV11-3 to TRBJ2-2; D is possibly TRBD2 (6 bases). Trimming shortened V by 3 bases and J by 7 bases, and 12 bases separated the two germline ends. CDR1 is SGHNT and CDR2 is YENEEA in the germline V gene. The CDR3 is made up of 14 amino acids. In DNA, the CDR3 is TGTGCCAGCAGCTTGGCTAGCGACAACGGGGAGCTGTTTTTT. Residues: CASSLASDNGELFF.

CDR3 loop: CASSQDGGAGGPETQYF. For the CDR3, the DNA is TGCGCCAGCAGCCAAGATGGAGGGGCAGGGGGCCCAGAGACCCAGTACTTC. This chain connects TRBV4-3 to TRBJ2-5, with TRBD1 identical over 8 bases. Trimming removed 0 bases from V and 4 bases from J; junction bases left unmatched: 10. Germline CDR1 LGHNA, CDR2 YSLEER. The CDR3 covers 17 residues.

The CDR3 DNA sequence: TGTGCCAGCAGCTTAGTGTTTAGAGGGCGGGGACGTACAGATACGCAGTATTTT. Translated: CASSLVFRGRGRTDTQYF. The J gene is TRBJ2-3, the V gene TRBV7-2, with TRBD2 as a possible D gene (6 bases). Germline CDR1 is SGHTA and CDR2 is FQGNSA. V shed 1 base and J shed 3 bases, with 20 bases lying between them. The CDR3 extends over 18 amino acids.